What follows describes a single T cell receptor (beta chain). The authors produced TCR alpha and TCR beta cDNA libraries with sample barcodes and UMIs by 5'RACE using constant-segment primers. Each CDR3 protein is one row after TCRdb ran MiXCR on the 5' RACE reads. Of tens of thousands of distinct CDR3 sequences listed, about a sixth are singletons. These data are taken from a study of T-cell memory formation after mild COVID-19. At the level of the study: Among the donors, TCR clusters were largely specific to each donor.

In germline, CDR1 is SQVTM, CDR2 ANQGSEA. The CDR3 length is 13 residues. The ends lost 7 bases at V and 5 bases at J; junction bases unmatched: 8. This clonotype was sampled from an adult woman who had mild COVID-19 (a few samples of this study predate the infection). Cell type and time point are not known. The rearrangement joins TRBV29-1 to TRBJ1-2; 9 bases agree with TRBD1. What was sequenced was PBMCs or a T cell subset sorted from them (not recorded which). The CDR3 loop reads CSARTGEKYGYTF. In DNA form, the CDR3 reads TGCAGCGCCCGGACAGGGGAGAAGTATGGCTACACCTTC.